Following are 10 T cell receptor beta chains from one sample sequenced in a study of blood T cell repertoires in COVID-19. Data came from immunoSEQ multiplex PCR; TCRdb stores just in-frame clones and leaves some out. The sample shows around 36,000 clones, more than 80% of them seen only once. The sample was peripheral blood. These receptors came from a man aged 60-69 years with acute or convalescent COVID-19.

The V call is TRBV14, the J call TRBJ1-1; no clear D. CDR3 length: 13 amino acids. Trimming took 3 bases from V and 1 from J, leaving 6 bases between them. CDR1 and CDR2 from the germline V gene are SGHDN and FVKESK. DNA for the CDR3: TGTGCCAGCAGCCACGGAGGGAACACTGAAGCTTTCTTT. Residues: CASSHGGNTEAFF.

CDR3 sequence (DNA): TGTGCCAGCAGTCCCCGGACTAGTTCAGAGACCCAGTACTTC. Translating gives CASSPRTSSETQYF. The chain combines TRBV14 with TRBJ2-5; 7 nucleotides line up with TRBD2. This CDR3 has 14 residues. Germline V gene data show CDR1 as SGHDN and CDR2 as FVKESK. J lost 4 bases, V lost 6 bases, and 8 bases had no gene match.

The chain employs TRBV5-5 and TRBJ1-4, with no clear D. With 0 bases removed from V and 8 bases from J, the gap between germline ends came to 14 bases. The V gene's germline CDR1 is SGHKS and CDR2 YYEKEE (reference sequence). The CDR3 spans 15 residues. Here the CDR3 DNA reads TGTGCCAGCAGCTTGGAGGCCCCTTGGAGGGAAAAACTGTTTTTT. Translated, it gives CASSLEAPWREKLFF.

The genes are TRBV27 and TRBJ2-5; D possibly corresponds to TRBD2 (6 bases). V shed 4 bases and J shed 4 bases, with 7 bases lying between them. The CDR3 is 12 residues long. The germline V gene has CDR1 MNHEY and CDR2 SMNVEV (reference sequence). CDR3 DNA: TGTGCCAGCAGTTCCGGGGGAGAGACCCAGTACTTC. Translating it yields CASSSGGETQYF.

In DNA, the CDR3 is TGTGCCAGCAGCCCAGGGACTAGCTTTTTCGCGGATACGCAGTATTTT. This codes for CASSPGTSFFADTQYF. The chain combines TRBV5-5 with TRBJ2-3; 9 nucleotides agree with TRBD2. The ends lost 4 bases at V and 6 bases at J; junction bases unmatched: 12. CDR1 is SGHKS, CDR2 YYEKEE, per germline (reference sequence). The CDR3 extends over 16 amino acids.

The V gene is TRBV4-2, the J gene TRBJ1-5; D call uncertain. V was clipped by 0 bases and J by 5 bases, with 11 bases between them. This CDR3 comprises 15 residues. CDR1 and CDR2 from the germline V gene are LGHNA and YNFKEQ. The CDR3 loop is CASSQERAEDQPQHF. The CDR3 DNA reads TGTGCCAGCAGCCAAGAAAGAGCAGAGGATCAGCCCCAGCATTTT.

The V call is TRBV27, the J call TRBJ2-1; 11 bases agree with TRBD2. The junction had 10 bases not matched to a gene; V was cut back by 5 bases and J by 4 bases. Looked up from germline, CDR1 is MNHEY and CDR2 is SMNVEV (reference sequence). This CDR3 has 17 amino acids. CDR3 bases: TGTGCCAGCAGTACGGGGACTAGCGGAGCGGGGTACAATGAGCAGTTCTTC. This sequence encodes CASSTGTSGAGYNEQFF.

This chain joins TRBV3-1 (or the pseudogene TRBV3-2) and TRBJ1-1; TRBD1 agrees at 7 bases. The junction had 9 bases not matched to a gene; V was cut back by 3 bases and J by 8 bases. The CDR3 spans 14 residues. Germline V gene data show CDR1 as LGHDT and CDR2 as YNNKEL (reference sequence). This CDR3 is CASSQETGTSEAFF. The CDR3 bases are TGTGCCAGCAGCCAGGAGACAGGGACTTCAGAAGCTTTCTTT.

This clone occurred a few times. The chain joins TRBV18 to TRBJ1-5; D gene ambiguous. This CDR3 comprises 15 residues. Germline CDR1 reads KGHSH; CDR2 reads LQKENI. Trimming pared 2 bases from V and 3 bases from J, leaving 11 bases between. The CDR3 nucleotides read TGTGCCAGCTCACCAAGCACGAGGAACAATCAGCCCCAGCATTTT. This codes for CASSPSTRNNQPQHF.

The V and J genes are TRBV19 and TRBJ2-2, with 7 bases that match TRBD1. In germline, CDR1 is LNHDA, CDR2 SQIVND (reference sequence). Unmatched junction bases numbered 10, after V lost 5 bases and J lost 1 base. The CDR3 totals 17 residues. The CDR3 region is CASSLDRVKENTGELFF. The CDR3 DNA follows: TGTGCCAGTAGTCTCGACAGGGTCAAGGAGAACACCGGGGAGCTGTTTTTT. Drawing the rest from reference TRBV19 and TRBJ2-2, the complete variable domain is DGGITQSPKYLFRKEGQNVTLSCEQNLNHDAMYWYRQDPGQGLRLIYYSQIVNDFQKGDIAEGYSVSREKKESFPLTVTSAQKNPTAFYLCASSLDRVKENTGELFFGEGSRLTVL.